These T cell receptor beta chains were read from a single sample in a study of radiotherapy plus CTLA-4 blockade in lung cancer. The assay was immunoSEQ multiplex PCR, and TCRdb's table has in-frame clones only and misses some. The table has approximately 94,000 clones, roughly four fifths seen once; the top ten hold 25%. Sample: peripheral blood, taken from a patient treated with radiotherapy plus ipilimumab. These receptors originate from a human donor with non-small cell lung cancer that progressed on radiotherapy plus ipilimumab. Both conserved end residues are part of each CDR3. D genes are given only for firm matches. A row's size may be missing; if present it is once, few, many or a size class.

J gene: TRBJ1-4
clone size: NA
V gene: TRBV29-1
D gene: NA
CDR3 protein: CSARGKNEKLFF
CDR3 DNA: TGCAGCGCAAGAGGAAAGAATGAAAAACTGTTTTTT

J gene: TRBJ1-3
clone size: NA
V gene: TRBV28
D gene: NA
CDR3 protein: CASSSQGSGNTIYF
CDR3 DNA: TGTGCCAGCAGTTCACAGGGTTCTGGAAACACCATATATTTT

J gene: TRBJ1-1
clone size: once
V gene: TRBV30
D gene: NA
CDR3 protein: CAWSREVTEAFF
CDR3 DNA: TGTGCCTGGAGTCGTGAGGTCACTGAAGCTTTCTTT

J gene: TRBJ1-3
clone size: NA
V gene: TRBV5-1
D gene: TRBD1
CDR3 protein: CASSPGQESSGNTIYF
CDR3 DNA: TGCGCCAGCAGCCCCGGACAGGAATCCTCTGGAAACACCATATATTTT

J gene: TRBJ2-1
clone size: NA
V gene: TRBV5-4
D gene: TRBD2
CDR3 protein: CASRPGTSRNEQFF
CDR3 DNA: TGTGCCAGCAGACCGGGGACTAGTAGGAATGAGCAGTTCTTC

J gene: TRBJ2-3
clone size: NA
V gene: TRBV2
D gene: NA
CDR3 protein: CASSGWGGPGDTQYF
CDR3 DNA: TGTGCCAGCAGTGGGTGGGGCGGCCCCGGAGATACGCAGTATTTT

J gene: TRBJ1-4
clone size: NA
V gene: TRBV7-3
D gene: NA
CDR3 protein: CASSLGSGSNEKLFF
CDR3 DNA: TGTGCCAGCAGCTTAGGCAGTGGCTCTAATGAAAAACTGTTTTTT

J gene: TRBJ2-5
clone size: NA
V gene: TRBV27
D gene: TRBD2
CDR3 protein: CASSLLGLAGGQETQYF
CDR3 DNA: TGTGCCAGCAGTTTATTGGGACTAGCGGGAGGACAAGAGACCCAGTACTTC

J gene: TRBJ2-1
clone size: NA
V gene: TRBV5-1
D gene: TRBD2
CDR3 protein: CASSLVPPLAGDGVEQFF
CDR3 DNA: TGCGCCAGCAGCTTGGTCCCACCACTAGCGGGAGATGGTGTTGAGCAGTTCTTC

J gene: TRBJ2-7
clone size: NA
V gene: TRBV2
D gene: NA
CDR3 protein: CASSDKTPYEQYF
CDR3 DNA: TGTGCCAGCAGTGATAAAACGCCCTACGAGCAGTACTTC

J gene: TRBJ1-2
clone size: once
V gene: TRBV2
D gene: NA
CDR3 protein: CASRTGPGYGYTF
CDR3 DNA: TGTGCCAGCAGGACAGGTCCTGGGTATGGCTACACCTTC

J gene: TRBJ1-5
clone size: NA
V gene: TRBV29-1
D gene: TRBD1
CDR3 protein: CSVSPGQGSNQPQHF
CDR3 DNA: TGCAGCGTCAGTCCGGGACAGGGTAGCAATCAGCCCCAGCATTTT

J gene: TRBJ2-1
clone size: NA
V gene: TRBV5-1
D gene: NA
CDR3 protein: CASSFYWDNEQFF
CDR3 DNA: TGCGCCAGCAGCTTCTACTGGGACAATGAGCAGTTCTTC

J gene: TRBJ2-7
clone size: few
V gene: TRBV6-5
D gene: NA
CDR3 protein: CASTSNSAYEQYF
CDR3 DNA: TGTGCCAGCACTAGTAACTCCGCCTACGAGCAGTACTTC

J gene: TRBJ2-2
clone size: few
V gene: TRBV30
D gene: NA
CDR3 protein: CACRGETGELFF
CDR3 DNA: TGTGCCTGTCGCGGCGAGACCGGGGAGCTGTTTTTT

J gene: TRBJ2-5
clone size: NA
V gene: TRBV6-5
D gene: NA
CDR3 protein: CASSYGGPRETQYF
CDR3 DNA: TGTGCCAGCAGTTACGGGGGCCCACGGGAGACCCAGTACTTC

J gene: TRBJ2-1
clone size: NA
V gene: TRBV27
D gene: NA
CDR3 protein: CASSSWGSYNEQFF
CDR3 DNA: TGTGCCAGCAGTTCTTGGGGGTCCTACAATGAGCAGTTCTTC

J gene: TRBJ2-1
clone size: NA
V gene: TRBV6-6
D gene: TRBD2
CDR3 protein: CASRYRTSGVNEQFF
CDR3 DNA: TGTGCCAGCAGGTATAGGACTAGCGGGGTCAATGAGCAGTTCTTC

J gene: TRBJ1-1
clone size: NA
V gene: TRBV29-1
D gene: NA
CDR3 protein: CSVGPGAFF
CDR3 DNA: TGCAGCGTTGGCCCAGGAGCTTTCTTT

J gene: TRBJ1-2
clone size: NA
V gene: TRBV5-1
D gene: NA
CDR3 protein: CASSFGESNYGYTF
CDR3 DNA: TGCGCCAGCAGCTTCGGGGAATCTAACTATGGCTACACCTTC

J gene: TRBJ2-4
clone size: NA
V gene: TRBV5-4
D gene: NA
CDR3 protein: CASSLDQKNIQYF
CDR3 DNA: TGTGCCAGCAGCTTGGACCAGAAAAACATTCAGTACTTC

J gene: TRBJ2-3
clone size: NA
V gene: TRBV29-1
D gene: NA
CDR3 protein: CSGRAAGRPSTDTQYF
CDR3 DNA: TGCAGCGGTCGGGCCGCAGGGCGTCCTAGCACAGATACGCAGTATTTT

J gene: TRBJ1-3
clone size: NA
V gene: TRBV6-1
D gene: TRBD1
CDR3 protein: CATTQRGLGGNTIYF
CDR3 DNA: TGTGCCACTACTCAAAGGGGGCTGGGTGGAAACACCATATATTTT

J gene: TRBJ1-5
clone size: NA
V gene: TRBV2
D gene: TRBD1
CDR3 protein: CASTGTGVQPQHF
CDR3 DNA: TGTGCCAGCACCGGGACAGGGGTTCAGCCCCAGCATTTT

J gene: TRBJ2-7
clone size: few
V gene: TRBV7-8
D gene: NA
CDR3 protein: CASSPRAYEQYF
CDR3 DNA: TGTGCCAGCAGTCCGAGGGCGTACGAGCAGTACTTC

J gene: TRBJ2-3
clone size: NA
V gene: TRBV25-1
D gene: NA
CDR3 protein: CASSEQRKGDTQYF
CDR3 DNA: TGTGCCAGCAGTGAACAGCGGAAGGGAGATACGCAGTATTTT

J gene: TRBJ1-5
clone size: many
V gene: TRBV19
D gene: NA
CDR3 protein: CASSMIKVLLHQPQHF
CDR3 DNA: TGTGCCAGTAGTATGATCAAGGTTTTACTTCATCAGCCCCAGCATTTT

J gene: TRBJ2-3
clone size: NA
V gene: TRBV9
D gene: NA
CDR3 protein: CASSIGYTDTQYF
CDR3 DNA: TGTGCCAGCAGCATCGGATACACAGATACGCAGTATTTT

J gene: TRBJ2-1
clone size: NA
V gene: TRBV5-6
D gene: TRBD1
CDR3 protein: CASGIGTAYNEQFF
CDR3 DNA: TGTGCCAGCGGAATCGGGACAGCCTACAATGAGCAGTTCTTC

J gene: TRBJ2-3
clone size: NA
V gene: TRBV7-8
D gene: TRBD2
CDR3 protein: CASSRTSGREADTQYF
CDR3 DNA: TGTGCCAGCAGCCGAACTAGCGGGAGAGAGGCAGATACGCAGTATTTT

J gene: TRBJ2-3
clone size: NA
V gene: TRBV5-1
D gene: TRBD1
CDR3 protein: CASSLGQGRDTQYF
CDR3 DNA: TGCGCCAGCAGCTTGGGACAGGGGCGTGATACGCAGTATTTT

J gene: TRBJ2-5
clone size: NA
V gene: TRBV27
D gene: TRBD1
CDR3 protein: CASSPQTGVGETQYF
CDR3 DNA: TGTGCCAGCAGCCCACAAACAGGGGTCGGAGAGACCCAGTACTTC

J gene: TRBJ1-2
clone size: NA
V gene: TRBV30
D gene: NA
CDR3 protein: CAWSVGTHYGYTF
CDR3 DNA: TGTGCCTGGAGTGTCGGGACGCACTATGGCTACACCTTC

J gene: TRBJ2-1
clone size: few
V gene: TRBV5-4
D gene: NA
CDR3 protein: CASSGTHYNEQFF
CDR3 DNA: TGTGCCAGCAGCGGGACCCACTACAATGAGCAGTTCTTC

J gene: TRBJ2-1
clone size: NA
V gene: TRBV19
D gene: NA
CDR3 protein: CASSILQDDEQFF
CDR3 DNA: TGTGCCAGTAGTATTCTCCAGGATGATGAGCAGTTCTTC

J gene: TRBJ2-3
clone size: NA
V gene: TRBV5-1
D gene: NA
CDR3 protein: CASSIGPQSRTTDTQYF
CDR3 DNA: TGCGCCAGCAGCATTGGCCCACAATCTAGAACCACAGATACGCAGTATTTT

J gene: TRBJ2-7
clone size: NA
V gene: TRBV27
D gene: TRBD1
CDR3 protein: CASSLRGGQGTYEQYF
CDR3 DNA: TGTGCCAGCAGTCTCCGGGGCGGACAGGGCACCTACGAGCAGTACTTC

J gene: TRBJ2-4
clone size: NA
V gene: TRBV15
D gene: NA
CDR3 protein: CATSEGPREVHIQYF
CDR3 DNA: TGTGCCACCAGCGAGGGGCCGCGGGAAGTGCACATTCAGTACTTC

J gene: TRBJ1-2
clone size: NA
V gene: TRBV6-5
D gene: TRBD1
CDR3 protein: CASSKTGNSWYGYTF
CDR3 DNA: TGTGCCAGCAGTAAGACAGGGAATTCATGGTATGGCTACACCTTC

J gene: TRBJ2-1
clone size: NA
V gene: TRBV28
D gene: NA
CDR3 protein: CASSLWRQGGYNEQFF
CDR3 DNA: TGTGCCAGCAGTTTATGGCGGCAGGGAGGCTACAATGAGCAGTTCTTC

J gene: TRBJ1-5
clone size: NA
V gene: TRBV27
D gene: TRBD1
CDR3 protein: CASSPQGSRQPQHF
CDR3 DNA: TGTGCCAGCAGTCCACAGGGGTCCCGTCAGCCCCAGCATTTT

J gene: TRBJ2-3
clone size: NA
V gene: TRBV6-4
D gene: TRBD2
CDR3 protein: CASSETSGSGDTQYF
CDR3 DNA: TGTGCCAGCAGTGAAACTAGCGGGAGTGGAGATACGCAGTATTTT

J gene: TRBJ1-2
clone size: NA
V gene: TRBV6-6
D gene: TRBD1
CDR3 protein: CASSGQGGYGYTF
CDR3 DNA: TGTGCCAGCAGTGGACAGGGGGGGTATGGCTACACCTTC

J gene: TRBJ2-5
clone size: NA
V gene: TRBV28
D gene: TRBD1
CDR3 protein: CASSQGQGYQETQYF
CDR3 DNA: TGTGCCAGCAGCCAGGGACAGGGGTACCAAGAGACCCAGTACTTC

J gene: TRBJ1-5
clone size: NA
V gene: TRBV4-2
D gene: TRBD1
CDR3 protein: CASSWTGGNQPQHF
CDR3 DNA: TGTGCCAGCAGTTGGACAGGGGGCAATCAGCCCCAGCATTTT